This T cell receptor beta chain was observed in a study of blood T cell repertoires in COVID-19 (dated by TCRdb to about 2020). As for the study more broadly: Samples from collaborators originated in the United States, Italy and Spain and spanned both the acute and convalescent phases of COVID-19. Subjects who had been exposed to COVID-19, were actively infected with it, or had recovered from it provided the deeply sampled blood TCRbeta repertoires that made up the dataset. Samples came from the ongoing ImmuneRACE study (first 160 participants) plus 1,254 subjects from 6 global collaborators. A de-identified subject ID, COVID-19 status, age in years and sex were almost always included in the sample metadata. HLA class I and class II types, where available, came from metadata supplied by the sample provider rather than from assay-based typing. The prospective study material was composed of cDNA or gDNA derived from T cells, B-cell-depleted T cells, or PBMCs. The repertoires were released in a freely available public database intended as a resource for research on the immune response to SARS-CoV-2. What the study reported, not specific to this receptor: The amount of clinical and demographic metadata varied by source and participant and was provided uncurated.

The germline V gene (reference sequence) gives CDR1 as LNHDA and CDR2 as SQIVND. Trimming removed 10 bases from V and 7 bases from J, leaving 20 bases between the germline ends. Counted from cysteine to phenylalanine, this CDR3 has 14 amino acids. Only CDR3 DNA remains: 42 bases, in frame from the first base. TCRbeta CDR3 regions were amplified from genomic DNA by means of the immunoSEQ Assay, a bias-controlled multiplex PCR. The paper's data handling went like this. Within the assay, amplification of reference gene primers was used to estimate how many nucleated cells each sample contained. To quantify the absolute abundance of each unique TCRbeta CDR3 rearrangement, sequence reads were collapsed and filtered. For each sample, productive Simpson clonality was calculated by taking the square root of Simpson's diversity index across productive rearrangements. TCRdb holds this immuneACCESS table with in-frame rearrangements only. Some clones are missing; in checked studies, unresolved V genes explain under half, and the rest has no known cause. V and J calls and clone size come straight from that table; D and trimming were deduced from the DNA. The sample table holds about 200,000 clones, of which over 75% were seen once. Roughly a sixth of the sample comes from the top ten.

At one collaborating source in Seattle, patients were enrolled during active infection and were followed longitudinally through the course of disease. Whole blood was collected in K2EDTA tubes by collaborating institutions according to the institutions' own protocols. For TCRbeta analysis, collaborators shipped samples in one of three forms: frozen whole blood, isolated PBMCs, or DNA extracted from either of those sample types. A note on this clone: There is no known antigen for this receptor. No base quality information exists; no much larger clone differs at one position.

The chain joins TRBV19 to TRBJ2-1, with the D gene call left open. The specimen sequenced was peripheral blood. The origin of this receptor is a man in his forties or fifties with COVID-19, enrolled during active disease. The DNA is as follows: TGTGCCACCAGGCCCGGCTCCCCCAGGAATGAGCAGTTCTTC. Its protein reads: CATRPGSPRNEQFF.